This T cell receptor (beta chain) was captured in a study of blood T cell repertoires in COVID-19. Losses at the gene ends were 7 bases for V and 0 bases for J; bases not matched to a gene: 11. Germline lookup yields CDR1 SGHRS and CDR2 YFSETQ. The CDR3 runs 17 residues. This clone was picked up a small number of times. In the original processing: Estimates of nucleated cell counts were drawn from the amplification of reference gene primers. Libraries were prepared by immunoSEQ multiplex PCR; TCRdb keeps only in-frame clonotypes and omits some of them. D and trimming were read from the DNA, whereas the V and J calls and clone size are those reported in that table. The top ten clones hold nearly 2.5% of a sample with 150,000 to 200,000 clones, roughly 86% of them seen once.

The rearrangement joins TRBV5-1 to TRBJ2-1; TRBD1 matches 9 bases. Sequencing used peripheral blood. The receptor's source is a man aged 40-49 years with active or convalescent COVID-19. The CDR3 protein is CASGGQGVLSSYNEQFF. The CDR3 nucleotides read TGCGCCAGCGGGGGACAGGGTGTCTTGAGCTCCTACAATGAGCAGTTCTTC.